Listed below are T cell receptor beta chains from one sample, sequenced in a study of blood T cell repertoires in COVID-19. The method was immunoSEQ multiplex PCR; TCRdb's version includes in-frame clones alone and lacks a portion of them. The data show 100,000 to 150,000 clones, around 82% seen once. Sequencing was performed on peripheral blood. Every receptor here comes from a man older than 75 with active or convalescent COVID-19. The CDR3 runs from the conserved cysteine through the conserved F or W. Each record gives: J gene, V gene, CDR3 length, D gene, clone size, CDR3 DNA, CDR3 protein. The D gene is left open where the match is weak. Not every row has a clone size; where given, it reads once, few, many or a size class.

>TRBJ1-4|TRBV25-1|15|TRBD1|-
TGTGCCATTAAGGGGGCGGGGGGCCCTAATGAAAAACTGTTTTTT
CAIKGAGGPNEKLFF
>TRBJ1-2|TRBV19|12|-|-
TGTGCCAGTTTCTGGGGAGGCTATGGCTACACCTTC
CASFWGGYGYTF
>TRBJ2-7|TRBV11-2|15|TRBD2|once
TGTGCCAGCAGCATGGGGACTAGCGGCCCCAACGGGCAGTACTTC
CASSMGTSGPNGQYF
>TRBJ1-2|TRBV4-1|14|TRBD1|-
TGCGCCAGCAGCCAAGCAGGGGGCGCTTATGGCTACACCTTC
CASSQAGGAYGYTF
>TRBJ2-3|TRBV29-1|14|TRBD1|-
TGCAGCGTTCCCCGGGACAGCTACACAGATACGCAGTATTTT
CSVPRDSYTDTQYF
>TRBJ1-4|TRBV28|15|-|-
TGTGCCAGCATCCCCAGAGGTGCAACTAATGAAAAACTGTTTTTT
CASIPRGATNEKLFF
>TRBJ1-2|TRBV9|15|-|-
TGTGCCAGCAGCGTAGGGAACAGTTTGCCCGATGGCTACACCTTC
CASSVGNSLPDGYTF
>TRBJ1-2|TRBV19|15|TRBD1|-
TGTGCCAGTAGTTCCACGGGACAGGGGAACCATGGCTACACCTTC
CASSSTGQGNHGYTF
>TRBJ2-3|TRBV7-2|13|TRBD2|-
TGTGCCAGCAGCAATCAGGGCGGGGGTACGCAGTATTTT
CASSNQGGGTQYF
>TRBJ1-1|TRBV5-1|13|-|-
TGCGCCAGCAGCTCGGGATGGGGCACTGAAGCTTTCTTT
CASSSGWGTEAFF
>TRBJ1-2|TRBV2|16|-|-
TGTGCCAGCAGTGGCCTAGGCGGGCAGGGAGGCTATGGCTACACCTTC
CASSGLGGQGGYGYTF
>TRBJ2-2|TRBV2|16|-|-
TGTGCCAGCAGTGAAAGTACAGGGTCTATCACCGGGGAGCTGTTTTTT
CASSESTGSITGELFF
>TRBJ1-6|TRBV25-1|15|-|-
TGTGCCAGCAGGGAGGGTTCGTCCTATAATTCACCCCTCCACTTT
CASREGSSYNSPLHF
>TRBJ1-2|TRBV10-3|16|TRBD1|-
TGTGCCATCAGTGAGTTTCGCCGGGACAGTGAGAGTGGCTACACCTTC
CAISEFRRDSESGYTF
>TRBJ1-4|TRBV18|18|TRBD1|-
TGTGCCAGCTCACTTACACAGGGGATGGATTCTTTGGGAGAAAAACTGTTTTTT
CASSLTQGMDSLGEKLFF
>TRBJ1-1|TRBV6-5|12|-|-
TGTGCCAGCACGGCAGGGCTGCTGCGGGCTTTCTTT
CASTAGLLRAFF
>TRBJ1-5|TRBV15|13|-|-
TGTGCCACCAGCAGAGCGGAGGAGGAACCCCAGCATTTT
CATSRAEEEPQHF
>TRBJ1-4|TRBV19|15|TRBD1|-
TGTGCCAGTAGTCCTAGGGACAGGAAAAACGAAAAACTGTTTTTT
CASSPRDRKNEKLFF
>TRBJ1-5|TRBV6-5|14|-|-
TGTGCCAGCAGTCCCTCCTACAGCAATCAGCCCCAGCATTTT
CASSPSYSNQPQHF
>TRBJ1-2|TRBV7-9|15|TRBD1|-
TGTGCCAGCACCTCGACAGGGGGCACTAACTATGGCTACACCTTC
CASTSTGGTNYGYTF
>TRBJ2-5|TRBV10-2|14|-|-
TGCGCCAGCAGTGAACGGTCCCGCCAAGAGACCCAGTACTTC
CASSERSRQETQYF
>TRBJ1-2|TRBV15|16|TRBD1|-
TGTGCCACCAGCAGATACGGGACAGATCTCAACTATGGCTACACCTTC
CATSRYGTDLNYGYTF
>TRBJ2-2|TRBV7-2|14|-|few
TGTGCCAGCAGCTTAAGCTTCTTCTCCGGGGAGCTGTTTTTT
CASSLSFFSGELFF